What follows are 15 T cell receptor beta chains derived from one specimen sequenced in a study of T-cell reconstitution after alpha-beta-depleted transplantation in children. A library of TCRbeta sequences, prepared with unique molecular identifiers, was generated. TCRdb recomputed calls from the PCR reads with MiXCR, one row per CDR3 protein. The sample consists of hundreds of thousands of distinct CDR3 sequences, around 17% of them appearing once. This specimen was PBMCs, mostly from graft donor cells, taken 360 days after TCRalphabeta/CD19-depleted stem cell transplant. Source of these receptors: a male patient younger than 18 who had a stem cell transplant for acute lymphoblastic leukemia, so the T cells may come from the graft donor.

J is TRBJ2-5 and V is TRBV7-8; the D is unclear. Trimming pared 5 bases from V and 1 base from J, leaving 14 bases between. This CDR3 is built from 15 residues. Germline CDR1 and CDR2: SGHVS and FQNEAQ. The chain's CDR3 is CASSPRIGSQETQYF. The CDR3 bases are TGTGCCAGCAGCCCCAGGATAGGAAGCCAAGAGACCCAGTACTTC. Based on the CDR3 plus reference TRBV7-8 and TRBJ2-5, the full variable domain is GAGVSQSPRYKVAKRGQDVALRCDPISGHVSLFWYQQALGQGPEFLTYFQNEAQLDKSGLPSDRFFAERPEGSVSTLKIQRTQQEDSAVYLCASSPRIGSQETQYFGPGTRLLVL.

This clonotype was seen only a few times. This sequence joins TRBV12-3 or TRBV12-4 and TRBJ2-7; TRBD2 aligns across 9 bases. V was pared by 5 bases and J by 4 bases, with 6 bases of the junction left unmatched. This CDR3 comprises 14 residues. In nucleotides, the CDR3 is TGTGCCAGCAGTGGTAGCGGGAGTGGGTACGAGCAGTACTTC. It translates to CASSGSGSGYEQYF.

This clonotype showed up just a few times. This chain joins TRBV20-1 and TRBJ1-2, with no clear D. In germline, CDR1 is DFQATT, CDR2 SNEGSKA (reference sequence). The V gene lost 7 bases and the J gene lost 0 bases, with 18 bases spanning the gap. The CDR3 contains 15 residues. In DNA, the CDR3 is TGCAGTGTCCCTGGGCGGTCGCCCTCTAACTATGGCTACACCTTC. This sequence encodes CSVPGRSPSNYGYTF.

This clonotype was observed a few times. The chain combines TRBV5-1 with TRBJ2-1; D perhaps matches TRBD2 (6 bases). Trimming cost V 6 bases and J 3 bases, with 19 bases left between them. CDR1 is SGHRS and CDR2 is YFSETQ in the germline V gene. This CDR3 is built from 16 residues. The CDR3 DNA is TGCGCCAGCAAGTACTACCGCGGGGATCACTACAATGAGCAGTTCTTC. It specifies CASKYYRGDHYNEQFF.

CDR3 nucleotide sequence: TGCGCCAGCAGCTTGGACCCCTTAGCGGGAAGGAGGGAGACCCAGTACTTC. This sequence encodes CASSLDPLAGRRETQYF. The rearrangement links TRBV5-1 to TRBJ2-5; 8 bases are a match to TRBD2. The germline V gene encodes CDR1 SGHRS and CDR2 YFSETQ. This CDR3 is 17 amino acids long. V lost 0 bases and J lost 5; bases outside the gene matches: 12.

The chain combines TRBV7-9 with TRBJ2-1, with 7 bases that match TRBD2. V lost 8 bases to trimming and J lost 5 bases; unmatched junction nucleotides: 15. The CDR3 contains 16 residues. CDR1 is SEHNR and CDR2 is FQNEAQ in the germline V gene (reference sequence). The CDR3 protein is CASDWAGGSRNNEQFF. DNA for the CDR3: TGTGCCAGCGATTGGGCCGGCGGGAGCCGGAACAATGAGCAGTTCTTC. Combining the CDR3 with reference TRBV7-9 and TRBJ2-1 gives the whole variable domain DTGVSQNPRHKITKRGQNVTFRCDPISEHNRLYWYRQTLGQGPEFLTYFQNEAQLEKSRLLSDRFSAERPKGSFSTLEIQRTEQGDSAMYLCASDWAGGSRNNEQFFGPGTRLTVL.

A few counts support this clonotype. The CDR3 nucleotides read TGTGCCAGCAACTACCGGAACACCGGGGAGCTGTTTTTT. Translation gives CASNYRNTGELFF. The chain uses TRBV3-1 and TRBJ2-2; D is unresolved. The CDR3 length is 13 residues. Trimming removed 7 bases from V and 1 base from J, with 7 bases in between. Germline V CDR1 and CDR2: LGHDT, YNNKEL (reference sequence). The entire variable domain, with the rest obtained from reference TRBV3-1 and TRBJ2-2, is as follows: DTAVSQTPKYLVTQMGNDKSIKCEQNLGHDTMYWYKQDSKKFLKIMFSYNNKELIINETVPNRFSPKSPDKAHLNLHINSLELGDSAVYFCASNYRNTGELFFGEGSRLTVL.

This clonotype was observed a handful of times. The chain recombines TRBV2 with TRBJ2-1; 7 bases line up with TRBD2. V shed 7 bases and J 7 bases; nucleotides not matched to a gene: 4. This CDR3 comprises 12 residues. CDR1 and CDR2 (germline): SNHLY, FYNNEI. CDR3 sequence (DNA): TGTGCCAGCACTTTACTAGCGAATGAGCAGTTCTTC. As protein: CASTLLANEQFF.

This clonotype was observed a few times. The genes are TRBV28 and TRBJ2-7; no clear D. Trimming removed 11 bases from V and 5 bases from J, with 7 bases in between. The CDR3 has 9 amino acids. Germline V gene sequence: CDR1 MDHEN, CDR2 SYDVKM. The CDR3 loop reads CACPHEQYF. The CDR3 bases are TGTGCCTGCCCCCACGAGCAGTACTTC.

This clonotype was observed a handful of times. The chain carries TRBV24-1 and TRBJ1-1, with unresolved D. The CDR3 covers 13 residues. Trimming removed 9 bases from V and 4 bases from J, with 14 bases in between. CDR1 KGHDR and CDR2 SFDVKD come from the germline V gene. The CDR3 loop is CATSFGVGTEAFF. The CDR3 nucleotides are TGTGCCACCTCTTTCGGGGTCGGCACTGAAGCTTTCTTT.

This clonotype turned up a few times. The J gene is TRBJ2-2, the V gene TRBV20-1, with 7 bases lining up with TRBD1. The CDR3 is made up of 20 amino acids. Germline values: CDR1 DFQATT, CDR2 SNEGSKA (reference sequence). The trim removed 1 base at V and 5 bases at J, leaving 22 bases unmatched. As DNA, the CDR3 is TGCAGTGCTAGAGTACCCCCCTCGACAGGGATGCTTAAGTGGACCGGGGAGCTGTTTTTT. This sequence encodes CSARVPPSTGMLKWTGELFF.

This clonotype was seen a handful of times. The rearrangement links TRBV18 to TRBJ2-7; a possible D gene is TRBD2 (5 bases). The germline CDR1 and CDR2 sequences are KGHSH and LQKENI. V gave up 6 bases and J gave up 2 bases, with 17 bases separating them. The CDR3 totals 15 residues. The CDR3 is CASSQPGVSTYEQYF. CDR3 bases: TGTGCCAGCTCCCAACCCGGGGTTAGTACCTACGAGCAGTACTTC.

This chain joins TRBV6-4 and TRBJ2-3; 7 nucleotides line up with TRBD2. Germline lookup yields CDR1 MRHNA and CDR2 SNTAGT. CDR3 length: 14 residues. V trimming: 6 bases; J trimming: 8 bases; junction bases outside the gene matches: 11. In DNA, the CDR3 is TGTGCCAGCAGACCCGGGACTAACGTCGGTACGCAGTATTTT. It codes for CASRPGTNVGTQYF.

As regards this clonotype: This is likely a read error, given that the CDR3 carries no conserved phenylalanine or tryptophan at its end. The genes are TRBV20-1 and TRBJ1-2, with D possibly matching TRBD1 (5 bases). V lost 3 bases and J 4 bases, leaving 15 bases between the germline ends. The CDR3 loop spans 14 amino acids. In germline, CDR1 is DFQATT, CDR2 SNEGSKA (reference sequence). CDR3 sequence (DNA): TGCAGTGCTAGTGGGGGGACTCTCTTCTATGGCTACACCTGC. As protein: CSASGGTLFYGYTC.

V and J are TRBV4-1 and TRBJ2-7; the match to TRBD2 covers 10 bases. CDR3 size: 15 residues. CDR1 MGHRA and CDR2 YSYEKL come from the germline V gene. The V segment lost 0 bases and the J segment 4 bases; nucleotides outside the gene matches: 3. The CDR3 protein is CASSQDPSGRYEQYF. CDR3 coding DNA: TGCGCCAGCAGCCAAGATCCTAGCGGGAGATACGAGCAGTACTTC.